Each of the 17 T cell receptor beta chains below was sequenced from the same sample in a study of graft-versus-host responses after intestinal transplantation. These TCRs are of unknown antigen specificity. The table came from immunoSEQ multiplex PCR; TCRdb's copy has only in-frame clones and leaves some out. The table lists roughly 110,000 clones, approximately 86% of them singletons. The sample in question was unstimulated CD4+ T cells sorted from spleen or lymph node cells, obtained before transplant. All receptors derive from a human donor who was the organ donor for an intestinal transplant.

The chain has TRBV7-9 and TRBJ2-7; D ambiguous. The CDR3 has 14 amino acids. CDR1 is SEHNR, CDR2 FQNEAQ, per germline (reference sequence). Deletions cut 5 bases from V and 1 base from J, with 12 bases between. The CDR3 loop reads CASSPGLRSYEQYF. The CDR3 DNA is TGTGCCAGCAGCCCGGGCTTGAGGTCCTACGAGCAGTACTTC. The variable domain in full, with the rest retrieved from reference TRBV7-9 and TRBJ2-7, is DTGVSQNPRHKITKRGQNVTFRCDPISEHNRLYWYRQTLGQGPEFLTYFQNEAQLEKSRLLSDRFSAERPKGSFSTLEIQRTEQGDSAMYLCASSPGLRSYEQYFGPGTRLTVT.

This sequence joins TRBV19 and TRBJ2-1; tentative D call: TRBD2 (5 bases). The CDR3 length is 17 residues. The ends were cut back, 4 bases at V and 7 bases at J, with 23 bases in the middle. Per the germline V gene, CDR1 is LNHDA and CDR2 is SQIVND (reference sequence). The CDR3 DNA reads as TGTGCCAGTAGTAATGTCGCGGACTGGGCCATTAGAAATGAGCAGTTCTTC. The encoded protein is CASSNVADWAIRNEQFF.

The chain is built from TRBV5-1 and TRBJ2-5; 7 bases match TRBD1. Germline V gives CDR1 SGHRS, CDR2 YFSETQ. The CDR3 consists of 13 residues. Unmatched junction bases numbered 0, after V lost 2 bases and J lost 2 bases. The chain's CDR3 is CASSFRGQETQYF. CDR3 sequence (DNA): TGCGCCAGCAGCTTCAGGGGGCAAGAGACCCAGTACTTC.

The rearrangement uses TRBV19 and TRBJ2-4, with 13 bases that match TRBD2. There are 15 residues in the CDR3. CDR1 and CDR2 (germline): LNHDA, SQIVND (reference sequence). V was clipped by 1 base and J by 6 bases; unmatched bases: 0. As DNA, the CDR3 is TGTGCCAGTAGTATAGGACTAGCGGGAGGAAACATTCAGTACTTC. Protein product: CASSIGLAGGNIQYF.

The chain combines TRBV7-7 with TRBJ2-3, with a tentative D call TRBD2 (5 bases). The CDR3 spans 14 residues. The ends were cut back, 1 base at V and 0 bases at J, with 5 bases in the middle. Germline V gene lookup returns CDR1 SSHAT and CDR2 FNYEAQ (reference sequence). The DNA of the CDR3 is TGTGCCAGCAGCTTAGGGACTAGCACAGATACGCAGTATTTT. Translating it yields CASSLGTSTDTQYF. Looking up the rest from reference TRBV7-7 and TRBJ2-3 gives the full variable domain: GAGVSQSPRYKVTKRGQDVTLRCDPISSHATLYWYQQALGQGPEFLTYFNYEAQPDKSGLPSDRFSAERPEGSISTLTIQRTEQRDSAMYRCASSLGTSTDTQYFGPGTRLTVL.

The chain recombines TRBV5-1 with TRBJ2-2, with 8 positions matching TRBD1. The CDR3 consists of 15 residues. Germline V gene lookup returns CDR1 SGHRS and CDR2 YFSETQ. Trimming took 4 bases from V and 1 from J; bases not matched to a gene: 3. The CDR3 DNA follows: TGCGCCAGCAGCGGGGGGACAGGGAACACCGGGGAGCTGTTTTTT. Residues: CASSGGTGNTGELFF. Complete variable domain (other parts from reference TRBV5-1 and TRBJ2-2): KAGVTQTPRYLIKTRGQQVTLSCSPISGHRSVSWYQQTPGQGLQFLFEYFSETQRNKGNFPGRFSGRQFSNSRSEMNVSTLELGDSALYLCASSGGTGNTGELFFGEGSRLTVL.

This chain links TRBV9 with TRBJ2-1; TRBD1 matches 12 bases. Germline values: CDR1 SGDLS, CDR2 YYNGEE. The CDR3 contains 16 residues. With V trimmed by 0 bases and J by 8 bases, 6 bases remained unmatched. DNA for the CDR3: TGTGCCAGCAGCGTAGGATGGGACAGGGGGCTATATGAGCAGTTCTTC. Translating gives CASSVGWDRGLYEQFF. The full variable domain, its missing parts supplied by reference TRBV9 and TRBJ2-1, is DSGVTQTPKHLITATGQRVTLRCSPRSGDLSVYWYQQSLDQGLQFLIQYYNGEERAKGNILERFSAQQFPDLHSELNLSSLELGDSALYFCASSVGWDRGLYEQFFGPGTRLTVL.

The rearrangement links TRBV11-2 to TRBJ2-7, with TRBD2 as a possible D gene (6 bases). Germline assignment: CDR1 SGHAT and CDR2 FQNNGV. V was clipped by 5 bases and J by 3 bases, with 14 bases between them. There are 14 residues in the CDR3. CDR3 sequence: CASSHRRGYYEQYF. The CDR3, as DNA: TGTGCCAGCAGCCACAGGAGGGGATACTACGAGCAGTACTTC.

The rearrangement joins TRBV2 to TRBJ2-3; 12 bases agree with TRBD2. CDR3 size: 14 residues. Germline-derived CDR1 and CDR2 are SNHLY and FYNNEI. Losses at the gene ends were 7 bases for V and 7 bases for J; bases not matched to a gene: 6. For the CDR3, the DNA is TGTGCCAGCACCCTAGCGGGGGGGCCGAATACGCAGTATTTT. Protein product: CASTLAGGPNTQYF.

The V and J genes are TRBV7-9 and TRBJ1-3, with 12 positions matching TRBD1. J gave up 3 bases and V 4 bases, and 7 bases lay outside the gene matches. The CDR3 consists of 17 residues. Germline CDR1 and CDR2: SEHNR and FQNEAQ (reference sequence). The CDR3 sequence: CASSSKGQGADGNTIYF. CDR3 nucleotide sequence: TGTGCCAGCAGCTCGAAGGGACAGGGGGCGGATGGAAACACCATATATTTT.

This chain connects TRBV29-1 to TRBJ1-2; D gene ambiguous. Germline-derived CDR1 and CDR2 are SQVTM and ANQGSEA. V lost 4 bases and J lost 8, with 17 bases in between. The CDR3 has 13 amino acids. The CDR3 region is CSVGINGIAGYTF. The CDR3 DNA sequence: TGCAGCGTTGGCATAAACGGTATAGCGGGCTACACCTTC.

V gene TRBV18 combines with J gene TRBJ1-5; 8 nucleotides line up with TRBD1. The CDR3 sequence is 14 residues long. Germline loops: CDR1 KGHSH, CDR2 LQKENI. Trimming at V came to 1 base and at J to 6 bases, leaving 2 bases not matched to a gene. Written as DNA, the CDR3 is TGTGCCAGCTCACCACAGGACAGGGCTCAGCCCCAGCATTTT. This sequence encodes CASSPQDRAQPQHF.

The chain employs TRBV14 and TRBJ1-4; 11 bases match TRBD1. Losses at the gene ends were 1 base for V and 8 bases for J; bases not matched to a gene: 9. The CDR3 loop spans 17 amino acids. CDR1 SGHDN and CDR2 FVKESK come from the germline V gene. DNA for the CDR3: TGTGCCAGCAGCCAAGGGGACAGGGGGTTCCTTAGGGAAAAACTGTTTTTT. Its translation: CASSQGDRGFLREKLFF.

By share, this clone ranks as medium-sized (0.01 to 0.1%). Sequence at one end of the junction differs from germline and may be a read error. The chain has TRBV7-7 and TRBJ2-1; 12 nucleotides line up with TRBD2. The germline CDR1 and CDR2 sequences are SSHAT and FNYEAQ (reference sequence). This CDR3 is 17 amino acids long. The CDR3 sequence: CASSRDLLAGGLNEQFF. DNA of the CDR3: TGTGCTAGCAGCCGCGACTTACTAGCGGGGGGTCTCAATGAGCAGTTCTTC.

This clone was observed a few times. The chain is built from TRBV10-3 and TRBJ1-6; D remains ambiguous. Germline CDR1 reads ENHRY; CDR2 reads SYGVKD. The V end was cut by 2 bases, the J end by 5 bases, with 10 bases between. The CDR3 consists of 15 residues. CDR3 in DNA: TGTGCCATCAGTGAGCCCGGGCGCGATAATTCACCCCTCCACTTT. Its translation is CAISEPGRDNSPLHF.

About this clone itself: One end of the junction is discordant with germline, which a read error may explain. This CDR3 reads CASSFQTNRYAF. The CDR3 DNA reads TGTGCCAGCAGCTTTCAAACAAACAGATACGCCTTC. The genes are TRBV5-6 and TRBJ1-2; D remains unclear. Per germline, CDR1 SGHDT and CDR2 YYEEEE. This CDR3 is built from 12 residues.

The V and J genes are TRBV9 and TRBJ1-2, with TRBD1 matching over 8 bases. Germline trimming cut 3 bases from V and 4 bases from J; bases unmatched to any gene: 17. The germline gives CDR1 SGDLS, CDR2 YYNGEE. This CDR3 contains 18 residues. CDR3 residues: CASSDRAGQAYPSYGYTF. The CDR3 bases are TGTGCCAGCAGCGACCGAGCGGGACAGGCCTATCCAAGCTATGGCTACACCTTC. Supplemented by reference TRBV9 and TRBJ1-2, the full variable domain reads DSGVTQTPKHLITATGQRVTLRCSPRSGDLSVYWYQQSLDQGLQFLIQYYNGEERAKGNILERFSAQQFPDLHSELNLSSLELGDSALYFCASSDRAGQAYPSYGYTFGSGTRLTVV.